This T cell receptor beta chain was sequenced for a study of persistence of HIV-infected CD4 T cells. The wider study: Blood samples, up to 180 mL, came from multiple time points, except two leukapheresis donors sampled once.

This was the immunoSEQ version 4 assay in survey mode. Profiling relied on immunoSEQ multiplex PCR, and the TCRdb table lists in-frame clones only, not all of them. The sample includes 18,000 or so clones, approximately 80% of them seen just once. Stimulation used 8 to 10 ug/mL lysate from CMV-infected fibroblasts. Responding CD4+ T cells were sorted by upregulation of both CD40 ligand and CD69. Donors were HIV-1-infected adults who began suppressive ART during chronic infection. This clone has only a few counts. Its target is unknown. The CDR3 spans 13 residues. Per germline, CDR1 SNHLY and CDR2 FYNNEI. The V gene lost 4 bases and the J gene lost 1 base, with 7 bases spanning the gap.

This chain connects TRBV2 to TRBJ1-1; no clear D gene. The receptor was isolated from an adult man with HIV who was CMV-seropositive. Here the sequenced sample was CD4+ T cells sorted from PBMCs after roughly 18-hour stimulation, taken from a patient who received antiretroviral therapy. The CDR3 coding sequence is TGTGCCAGCAGTGGCATCCCGAACACTGAAGCTTTCTTT. Residues: CASSGIPNTEAFF.